Below, 31 T cell receptor beta chains from the same sample are listed, as sequenced in a study of blood T cells in healthy people across ages. The use of a sample-barcoded 5' primer and a J-beta primer mix characterized a second PCR of about 7 to 12 cycles. MiXCR, applied by TCRdb to the 5' RACE reads, yields one record per CDR3 protein. The sample gives 1 million to 1.2 million distinct CDR3 sequences, less than 45% of which show up once; around 12% is in the top ten. The specimen was blood. These receptors originate from a man aged 18 to 29 in good health.

This clonotype occurred once. V is TRBV29-1 and J is TRBJ2-7, with D possibly being TRBD1 or TRBD2 (5 bases each). The germline CDR1 and CDR2 sequences are SQVTM and ANQGSEA. Trimming removed 2 bases at V and 10 bases at J, with 24 bases between. This CDR3 is built from 15 residues. The CDR3 region is CSVERRDGTQEGQYF. As DNA, the CDR3 is TGCAGCGTTGAAAGACGGGACGGAACCCAAGAGGGCCAGTACTTC.

This clonotype was seen a handful of times. V usage is TRBV11-1 and J usage is TRBJ2-3; possible D gene TRBD2, 5 bases. The CDR3 spans 15 residues. Trimming removed 2 bases at V and 5 bases at J, with 14 bases between. The germline V gene has CDR1 SGHAT and CDR2 FQDESV (reference sequence). The CDR3 coding sequence is TGTGCCAGCAGCTTACGGGCGAGGGTGGGAGATACGCAGTATTTT. As protein: CASSLRARVGDTQYF.

This clonotype was picked up a small number of times. The V gene is TRBV6-2 or TRBV6-3, the J gene TRBJ2-7, with 7 bases lining up with TRBD1. Per germline, CDR1 MNHEY and CDR2 SVGEGT. V trimming: 8 bases; J trimming: 5 bases; junction bases outside the gene matches: 6. The CDR3 contains 12 residues. The chain's CDR3 is CASATGVNEQYF. In DNA, the CDR3 is TGTGCCAGCGCTACAGGGGTCAACGAGCAGTACTTC.

The sample holds many counts of this clonotype. The rearrangement links TRBV6-4 to TRBJ2-1, with D unclear. The germline CDR1 and CDR2 sequences are MRHNA and SNTAGT. This CDR3 comprises 14 residues. V was trimmed by 2 bases and J by 5 bases, leaving 10 bases between them. The chain's CDR3 is CASSDGKGHNEQFF. The CDR3 region has the DNA TGTGCCAGCAGTGACGGTAAAGGGCACAATGAGCAGTTCTTC.

This clonotype was seen more than once but under ten times. This sequence joins TRBV7-2 and TRBJ1-6; D call uncertain. The CDR3 has 18 amino acids. Germline-derived CDR1 and CDR2 are SGHTA and FQGNSA. Trimming left V 0 bases short and J 6 bases short, with 18 bases between. CDR3 DNA sequence: TGTGCCAGCAGCTTAGCGGGCGGACCACGCCGTGGTAATTCACCCCTCCACTTT. It specifies CASSLAGGPRRGNSPLHF.

This clonotype was detected only a few times. The chain employs TRBV5-1 and TRBJ1-1; D is perhaps TRBD1 (6 bases). V was cut by 3 bases and J by 6 bases, with 15 bases left in between. Germline CDR1 SGHRS, CDR2 YFSETQ. The CDR3 extends over 14 amino acids. This chain's CDR3 is CASSSTTGRSEAFF. The CDR3, as DNA: TGCGCCAGCAGCTCGACGACAGGAAGGTCTGAAGCTTTCTTT.

This clonotype appeared a few times. This chain connects TRBV14 to TRBJ2-5; D is perhaps TRBD1 or TRBD2 (5 bases each). The V end was cut by 0 bases, the J end by 5 bases, with 10 bases between. This CDR3 has 14 residues. Per germline, CDR1 SGHDN and CDR2 FVKESK. CDR3 residues: CASSQDSGHETQYF. The CDR3, as DNA: TGTGCCAGCAGCCAAGATTCGGGGCATGAGACCCAGTACTTC.

The gene calls are TRBV11-2 and TRBJ1-4, with D possibly TRBD1 on 5 matching bases. Per the germline V gene, CDR1 is SGHAT and CDR2 is FQNNGV. V was shortened by 5 bases and J by 8 bases, with 12 bases between the two germline ends. The CDR3 length is 13 residues. The chain's CDR3 is CASSLRVGEKLFF. In nucleotides, the CDR3 is TGTGCCAGCAGCCTCAGGGTTGGCGAAAAACTGTTTTTT.

The V call is TRBV4-3, the J call TRBJ2-1, with TRBD2 matching 12 bases. V gave up 3 bases and J gave up 8 bases; unmatched junction bases: 8. CDR3 length: 16 amino acids. Germline-derived CDR1 and CDR2 are LGHNA and YSLEER. CDR3 nucleotides: TGCGCCAGCAGCCAGGGCACTAGCGGGGGGTGGTATGAGCAGTTCTTC. Encoded protein: CASSQGTSGGWYEQFF.

The V gene is TRBV6-2 or TRBV6-3, the J gene TRBJ2-1; perhaps TRBD1 as D (5 bases). With 2 bases removed from V and 4 bases from J, the gap between germline ends came to 15 bases. This CDR3 contains 16 residues. Germline-derived CDR1 and CDR2 are MNHEY and SVGEGT. CDR3 protein: CASSYPPARGYNEQFF. CDR3 in DNA: TGTGCCAGCAGTTACCCCCCTGCTAGGGGATACAATGAGCAGTTCTTC.

CDR3: CATSDPDVLGQPQHF. The CDR3 coding sequence is TGTGCCACCAGTGATCCGGACGTTTTGGGTCAGCCCCAGCATTTT. This chain joins TRBV24-1 and TRBJ1-5; D is uncertain. This CDR3 has 15 amino acids. Trimming took 3 bases from V and 6 from J, leaving 14 bases between them. Germline CDR1 and CDR2: KGHDR and SFDVKD.

The table lists this clonotype with a few counts. The chain uses TRBV15 and TRBJ1-2; D call uncertain. V was clipped by 0 bases and J by 7 bases, with 6 bases between them. Germline V gene data show CDR1 as LNHNV and CDR2 as YYDKDF (reference sequence). The CDR3 is 12 residues long. The CDR3 region is CATSRDRVGYTF. The CDR3 DNA reads TGTGCCACCAGCAGAGATAGGGTTGGCTACACCTTC.

This chain uses TRBV20-1 with TRBJ2-7; D is unclear. TRBJ2-5 explains the end of the DNA better; the J call may be wrong. CDR1 DFQATT and CDR2 SNEGSKA come from the germline V gene (reference sequence). This CDR3 spans 12 amino acids. CDR3 coding DNA: TGCAGTGCTAGAGGAGCGTCCCAGACCCAGTACTTC. This translates into CSARGASQTQYF.

The chain links TRBV10-3 to TRBJ1-5; D not certain. The length of the CDR3 is 14 residues. Germline V CDR1 and CDR2: ENHRY, SYGVKD. V was cut by 3 bases and J by 5 bases, with 11 bases left in between. CDR3 in amino acids: CAISERQSDQPQHF. The CDR3 region has the DNA TGTGCCATCAGTGAACGTCAATCGGATCAGCCCCAGCATTTT.

This clonotype was observed a handful of times. The chain couples TRBV7-9 to TRBJ2-7; the D gene is possibly TRBD1 (6 bases). Germline V gene sequence: CDR1 SEHNR, CDR2 FQNEAQ (reference sequence). Trimming took off 1 base at V and 3 bases at J, with 22 bases between the two ends. This CDR3 region has 18 residues. As DNA, the CDR3 is TGTGCCAGCAGCTTAGAGCGGACCCCAGGGGATATCTACTACGAGCAGTACTTC. Protein: CASSLERTPGDIYYEQYF.

The chain employs TRBV14 and TRBJ2-1; 7 bases align to TRBD1. This CDR3 comprises 15 residues. The germline V gene has CDR1 SGHDN and CDR2 FVKESK. V dropped 2 bases and J dropped 4; count of bases not matched to a gene: 5. The CDR3 sequence: CASSQRQGVYNEQFF. As DNA, the CDR3 is TGTGCCAGCAGCCAACGGCAGGGGGTATACAATGAGCAGTTCTTC.

The chain employs TRBV13 and TRBJ2-1; perhaps TRBD1 as D (6 bases). In germline, CDR1 is PRHDT, CDR2 FYEKMQ (reference sequence). The CDR3 has 14 amino acids. With 9 bases removed from V and 13 bases from J, the gap between germline ends came to 25 bases. In nucleotides, the CDR3 is TGTGCCAGTTCGACCCCCGAAGAGGGGGAGACCCAGTTCTTC. Translating gives CASSTPEEGETQFF.

This clonotype was found a few times. The chain couples TRBV24-1 to TRBJ2-3; D call uncertain. The CDR3 contains 13 residues. Germline loops: CDR1 KGHDR, CDR2 SFDVKD. V shed 3 bases and J shed 2 bases, with 5 bases lying between them. The CDR3 coding sequence is TGTGCCACCAGTGATGGGATCACAGATACGCAGTATTTT. It yields the protein CATSDGITDTQYF.

This clonotype was picked up a small number of times. The chain joins TRBV6-2 or TRBV6-3 to TRBJ2-3; a weak D match, TRBD1 (7 bases). Per the germline V gene, CDR1 is MNHEY and CDR2 is SVGEGT. V lost 6 bases and J 6 bases, leaving 13 bases between the germline ends. The CDR3 runs to 13 residues. CDR3 residues: CASRRDSGDTQYF. The DNA for the CDR3 is TGTGCCAGCAGAAGGGACAGCGGGGATACGCAGTATTTT.

The rearrangement joins TRBV12-3 or TRBV12-4 to TRBJ1-6; D is perhaps TRBD1 (5 bases). CDR3 length: 15 residues. Trimming removed 4 bases at V and 12 bases at J, with 19 bases between. CDR3 sequence (DNA): TGTGCCAGCAGTTACGAAGGGACCCGAATGGAACCCCTCCACTTT. Residues: CASSYEGTRMEPLHF.

The chain joins TRBV2 to TRBJ1-2; no clear D gene. Trimming stripped 6 bases from V and 8 bases from J, with 13 bases between. The CDR3 spans 12 residues. The germline V gene has CDR1 SNHLY and CDR2 FYNNEI. CDR3 bases: TGTGCCAGCAGCCCAGGACTGGCCGGCTACACCTTC. Its translation: CASSPGLAGYTF. The entire variable domain, with the rest obtained from reference TRBV2 and TRBJ1-2, is as follows: EPEVTQTPSHQVTQMGQEVILRCVPISNHLYFYWYRQILGQKVEFLVSFYNNEISEKSEIFDDQFSVERPDGSNFTLKIRSTKLEDSAMYFCASSPGLAGYTFGSGTRLTVV.

This clonotype was counted a few times. V is TRBV20-1 and J is TRBJ2-7; 7 bases are shared with TRBD1. This CDR3 has 15 residues. Germline V gives CDR1 DFQATT, CDR2 SNEGSKA (reference sequence). After removal of 5 bases from V and 3 bases from J, the junction contained 13 bases not matched to a gene. CDR3 in amino acids: CSAVKTGSQDYEQYF. The CDR3 nucleotides are TGCAGTGCTGTCAAGACAGGGTCCCAGGACTACGAGCAGTACTTC.

This clonotype has more than one count but fewer than ten. J is TRBJ1-5 and V is TRBV12-3 or TRBV12-4; D is perhaps TRBD1 (6 bases). The germline V and J ends were trimmed by 8 bases and 6 bases, with 14 bases remaining between them. The CDR3 runs to 13 residues. CDR3 DNA: TGTGCCAGCGACCGTGGGGGCAGTCAGCCCCAGCATTTT. Translation: CASDRGGSQPQHF.

V is TRBV6-2 or TRBV6-3 and J is TRBJ2-7; 7 bases agree with TRBD1. Germline V gene lookup returns CDR1 MNHEY and CDR2 SVGEGT. The CDR3 spans 14 residues. Here the CDR3 reads CANKGASITYEQYF. The CDR3 DNA reads TGTGCTAACAAGGGGGCTAGCATTACCTACGAGCAGTACTTC.

The CDR3 DNA reads TGTGCCAGCAGCTATGGCACAGGGGGCACAACTAATGAAAAACTGTTTTTT. This gives the protein CASSYGTGGTTNEKLFF. This sequence joins TRBV5-6 and TRBJ1-4, with TRBD1 matching 9 bases. CDR1 SGHDT and CDR2 YYEEEE come from the germline V gene. The CDR3 loop spans 17 amino acids. Trimming at V came to 3 bases and at J to 0 bases, leaving 6 bases not matched to a gene.

This clonotype was detected ten times or more. This chain joins TRBV6-2 or TRBV6-3 and TRBJ2-1, with D tentatively TRBD2 (5 bases). Germline V gene lookup returns CDR1 MNHEY and CDR2 SVGEGT. V was shortened by 2 bases and J by 0 bases, with 8 bases between the two germline ends. The length of the CDR3 is 15 residues. CDR3 coding DNA: TGTGCCAGCAGTTACCGTGGGAGCTCCTACAATGAGCAGTTCTTC. This gives the protein CASSYRGSSYNEQFF.

The chain joins TRBV28 to TRBJ1-5; 7 bases line up with TRBD1. With 3 bases clipped from V and 7 bases from J, the junction kept 3 bases outside the gene matches. This CDR3 has 13 amino acids. Germline V gene data show CDR1 as MDHEN and CDR2 as SYDVKM. This CDR3 is CASSFRGEQPQHF. Written as DNA, the CDR3 is TGTGCCAGCAGTTTCAGGGGGGAACAGCCCCAGCATTTT.

In this sample, this clonotype turned up once. The genes are TRBV3-1 and TRBJ1-2; 10 bases match TRBD1. CDR3 length equals 16 residues. The junction had 6 bases not matched to a gene; V was cut back by 1 base and J by 4 bases. CDR1 is LGHDT, CDR2 YNNKEL, per germline (reference sequence). The CDR3 loop is CASSQVGDRGFYGYTF. The CDR3 region has the DNA TGTGCCAGCAGCCAAGTTGGGGACAGGGGTTTCTATGGCTACACCTTC.

The chain links TRBV6-5 to TRBJ1-2; TRBD1 matches at 9 bases. Trimming cost V 0 bases and J 7 bases; bases outside gene matches: 9. The CDR3 contains 16 residues. The germline V gene has CDR1 MNHEY and CDR2 SVGAGI. The CDR3 DNA follows: TGTGCCAGCAGTTACTCTCGGCCCACAGGGGGCCGTGGCTACACCTTC. This translates into CASSYSRPTGGRGYTF.

The chain employs TRBV20-1 and TRBJ1-1; D gene uncertain. Between the trimmed V and J ends, which lost 3 bases and 8 bases, there was a span of 19 bases. The CDR3 consists of 14 residues. The V gene's germline CDR1 is DFQATT and CDR2 SNEGSKA (reference sequence). The CDR3 sequence: CSASPSGQEGEAFF. For the CDR3, the DNA is TGCAGTGCTAGCCCCTCCGGTCAGGAAGGGGAAGCTTTCTTT.

This clonotype has more than one count but fewer than ten. The chain combines TRBV7-6 with TRBJ2-1; 8 bases are shared with TRBD1. J gave up 2 bases and V 4 bases, and 7 bases lay outside the gene matches. Germline lookup yields CDR1 SGHVS and CDR2 FNYEAQ. This CDR3 region has 16 residues. CDR3 bases: TGTGCCAGCAGCTCCCTGGACAGGGACCCCTACAATGAGCAGTTCTTC. Translation: CASSSLDRDPYNEQFF. The full variable domain, in which reference TRBV7-6 and TRBJ2-1 provide the parts outside the CDR3, is GAGVSQSPRYKVTKRGQDVALRCDPISGHVSLYWYRQALGQGPEFLTYFNYEAQQDKSGLPNDRFSAERPEGSISTLTIQRTEQRDSAMYRCASSSLDRDPYNEQFFGPGTRLTVL.